This record looks at one TCR beta chain sequence and its context. The ends were cut back, 4 bases at V and 4 bases at J, with 7 bases in the middle. This CDR3 region has 12 residues. Germline CDR1 and CDR2: LNHNV and YYDKDF (reference sequence). In the authors' workflow: Amplification of reference gene primers provided the estimated nucleated cell counts. Sequenced by immunoSEQ multiplex PCR; TCRdb stores in-frame clones only, minus some. V, J and clone size are taken as reported in that table, and D and trimming were inferred from the DNA itself. The sample records about 250,000 clones, roughly 90% being singletons. This specimen belongs to a study of blood T cell repertoires in COVID-19. In the study overall: Acute-phase and convalescent COVID-19 samples originated in the United States, Italy and Spain.

Self-reported history from a screening survey and questionnaire set each donor's cohort. Recovered participants had two consecutive negative NP/OP PCR tests, healthcare professional clearance, or symptom resolution. Sequencing input: PBMCs or T cells enriched from blood (not recorded which). The TCR was taken from a woman in her forties or fifties who had recovered from COVID-19. The rearrangement joins TRBV15 to TRBJ1-2; D is possibly TRBD1 (5 bases). The CDR3: CATSTDSYGYTF. Written as DNA, the CDR3 is TGTGCCACCAGCACAGACAGCTATGGCTACACCTTC.